This is a list of T cell receptor beta chains from one sample in a study of T cell repertoires in aging, cancer and after chemotherapy. TCRdb itself ran the multiplex PCR reads through MiXCR, one entry per CDR3 protein. The sample lists approximately 2,000 distinct CDR3 sequences, 17% occurring once. The sample consisted of blood. The receptors stem from a human donor with a solid tumor. The CDR3 runs from the conserved cysteine through the conserved F or W. A D gene is named only where the DNA matches it firmly. Size values are once, few and many counts, or a class for expanded clones, and some rows have none.

v_call	d_call	j_call	clone_size	cdr3_aa	cdr3_nt
TRBV24-1	NA	TRBJ2-2	NA	CATSDHQKPNTGELFF	TGTGCCACCAGTGACCACCAGAAACCGAACACCGGGGAGCTGTTTTTT
TRBV7-2	TRBD2	TRBJ2-1	NA	CASSFWRGANNEQFF	TGTGCCAGCAGCTTTTGGCGGGGGGCCAACAATGAGCAGTTCTTC
TRBV30	NA	TRBJ2-3	large	CAWSGTGGTDTQYF	TGTGCCTGGAGTGGGACGGGAGGCACAGATACGCAGTATTTT
TRBV5-1	TRBD2	TRBJ2-3	few	CASSAGLAGDLDTQYF	TGCGCCAGCAGCGCGGGACTAGCGGGGGACCTAGATACGCAGTATTTT
TRBV6-2/TRBV6-3	NA	TRBJ2-7	medium-sized	CASSPRAAAEQYF	TGTGCCAGCAGCCCGCGAGCAGCAGCGGAACAGTACTTC
TRBV28	TRBD1	TRBJ1-1	few	CASSLRGTGMNTEAFF	TGTGCCAGCAGTCTTAGGGGGACAGGGATGAACACTGAAGCTTTCTTT
TRBV7-2	TRBD2	TRBJ2-1	NA	CASSRRTSAYNEQFF	TGTGCCAGCAGCCGTCGGACTAGCGCCTACAATGAGCAGTTCTTC
TRBV4-3	TRBD1	TRBJ2-1	NA	CASSQDTTGERPFF	TGCGCCAGCAGCCAAGATACCACAGGGGAGAGACCGTTCTTC
TRBV19	TRBD2	TRBJ2-1	medium-sized	CASKVGTRLWTDEQFF	TGTGCCAGTAAAGTGGGGACTAGATTGTGGACGGATGAGCAGTTCTTC
TRBV5-1	NA	TRBJ1-1	few	CASSVTMMNTEAFF	TGCGCCAGCAGCGTGACAATGATGAACACTGAAGCTTTCTTT
TRBV7-9	NA	TRBJ1-3	large	CASSLGDTLSGNTIYF	TGTGCCAGCAGCTTAGGGGACACCCTCTCTGGAAACACCATATATTTT
TRBV28	TRBD2	TRBJ2-7	NA	CASSSPGSGRIRGEQYF	TGTGCCAGCAGTTCCCCCGGTAGCGGGAGGATCAGAGGCGAGCAGTACTTC
TRBV19	NA	TRBJ2-7	large	CASSPTATLRSEQYF	TGTGCCAGTAGTCCCACGGCCACACTTCGGAGCGAGCAGTACTTC
TRBV4-1	NA	TRBJ2-7	few	CASSLPTGGNSYEQYF	TGCGCCAGCAGCCTCCCGACCGGCGGCAATTCCTACGAGCAGTACTTC
TRBV28	TRBD1	TRBJ2-7	NA	CASSFPGTGVYEQYF	TGTGCCAGCAGTTTTCCTGGGACAGGGGTCTACGAGCAGTACTTC
TRBV30	NA	TRBJ2-2	large	CAWNGAGTANTGELFF	TGTGCCTGGAATGGGGCCGGGACGGCGAACACCGGGGAGCTGTTTTTT
TRBV30	NA	TRBJ2-2	NA	CAWSPPGGTGELFF	TGTGCCTGGAGTCCTCCCGGGGGCACCGGGGAGCTGTTTTTT
TRBV6-5	TRBD1	TRBJ1-6	large	CASSTDRGYNSPLHF	TGTGCCAGCAGCACGGACAGGGGGTATAATTCACCCCTCCACTTT
TRBV6-5	NA	TRBJ1-1	large	CASSYRQVVPTEAFF	TGTGCCAGCAGTTACCGACAGGTCGTTCCGACTGAAGCTTTCTTT
TRBV5-4	TRBD2	TRBJ2-7	NA	CASSRIAGGPDEQYF	TGTGCCAGCAGCCGTATAGCGGGAGGGCCAGATGAGCAGTACTTC
TRBV2	NA	TRBJ1-1	NA	CASRNREVNTEAFF	TGTGCCAGCAGGAACAGGGAAGTTAACACTGAAGCTTTCTTT
TRBV5-5	NA	TRBJ1-4	NA	CASSEILLATNEKLFF	TGTGCCAGCAGCGAGATCCTTCTAGCAACTAATGAAAAACTGTTTTTT
TRBV5-4	TRBD1	TRBJ2-7	NA	CASSGQDRGSYEQYF	TGTGCCAGCAGCGGACAGGACAGGGGGTCCTACGAGCAGTACTTC
TRBV21-1	NA	TRBJ2-3	NA	CASSRTGGTDTQYF	TGTGCCAGCAGCAGGACAGGGGGCACAGATACGCAGTATTTT
TRBV6-2/TRBV6-3	NA	TRBJ2-1	NA	CASSYSFKARDEQFF	TGTGCCAGCAGTTACTCTTTTAAGGCCCGCGATGAGCAGTTCTTC